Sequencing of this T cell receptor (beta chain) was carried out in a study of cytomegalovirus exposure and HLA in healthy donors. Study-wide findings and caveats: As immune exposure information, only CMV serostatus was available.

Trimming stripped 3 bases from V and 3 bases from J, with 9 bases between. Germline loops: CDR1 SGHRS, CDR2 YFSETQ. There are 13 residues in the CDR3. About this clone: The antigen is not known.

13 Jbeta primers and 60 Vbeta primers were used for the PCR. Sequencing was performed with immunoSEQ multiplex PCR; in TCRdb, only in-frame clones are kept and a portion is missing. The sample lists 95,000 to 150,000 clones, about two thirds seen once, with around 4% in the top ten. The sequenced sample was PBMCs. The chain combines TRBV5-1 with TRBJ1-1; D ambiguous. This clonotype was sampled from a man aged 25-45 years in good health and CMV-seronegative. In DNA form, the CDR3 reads TGCGCCAGCAGCTCGGTTGAGGACACTGAAGCTTTCTTT. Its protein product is CASSSVEDTEAFF.